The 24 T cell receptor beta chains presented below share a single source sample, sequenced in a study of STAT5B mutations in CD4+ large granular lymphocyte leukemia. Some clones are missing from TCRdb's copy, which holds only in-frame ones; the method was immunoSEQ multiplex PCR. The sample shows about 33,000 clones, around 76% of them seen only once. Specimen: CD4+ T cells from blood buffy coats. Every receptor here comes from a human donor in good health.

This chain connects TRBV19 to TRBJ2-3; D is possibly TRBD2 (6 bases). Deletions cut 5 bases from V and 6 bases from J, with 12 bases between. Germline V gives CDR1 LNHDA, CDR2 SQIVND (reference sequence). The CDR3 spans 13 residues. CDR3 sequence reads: CASSHSGRDTQYF. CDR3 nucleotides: TGTGCCAGTAGTCATAGCGGTCGGGATACGCAGTATTTT. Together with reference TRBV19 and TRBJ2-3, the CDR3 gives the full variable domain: DGGITQSPKYLFRKEGQNVTLSCEQNLNHDAMYWYRQDPGQGLRLIYYSQIVNDFQKGDIAEGYSVSREKKESFPLTVTSAQKNPTAFYLCASSHSGRDTQYFGPGTRLTVL.

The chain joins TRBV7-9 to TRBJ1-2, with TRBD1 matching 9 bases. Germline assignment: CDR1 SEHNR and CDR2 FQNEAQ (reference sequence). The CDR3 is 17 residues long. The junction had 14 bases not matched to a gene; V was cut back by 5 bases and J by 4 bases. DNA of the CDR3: TGTGCCAGCAGCCCCGGACCCACAGGGGGCGACGGCTATGGCTACACCTTC. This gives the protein CASSPGPTGGDGYGYTF.

CDR3 in amino acids: CASSVMAKNIQYF. Written as DNA, the CDR3 is TGTGCCAGTAGTGTCATGGCCAAAAACATTCAGTACTTC. This rearrangement joins TRBV19 to TRBJ2-4; no reliable D call. The CDR3 has 13 amino acids. Trimming cost V 5 bases and J 1 base, with 6 bases left between them. CDR1 is LNHDA, CDR2 SQIVND, per germline (reference sequence).

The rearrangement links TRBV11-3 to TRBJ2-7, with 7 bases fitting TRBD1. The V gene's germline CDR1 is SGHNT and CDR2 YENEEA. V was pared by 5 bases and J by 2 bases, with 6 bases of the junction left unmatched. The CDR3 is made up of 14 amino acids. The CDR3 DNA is TGTGCCAGCAGCACTCTACAGGGGCCCTACGAGCAGTACTTC. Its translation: CASSTLQGPYEQYF.

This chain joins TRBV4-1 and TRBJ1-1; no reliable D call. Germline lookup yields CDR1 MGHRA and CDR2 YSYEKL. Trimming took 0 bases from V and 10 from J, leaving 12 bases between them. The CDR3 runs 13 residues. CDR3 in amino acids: CASSQDEGLGAFF. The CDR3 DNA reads TGCGCCAGCAGCCAAGATGAGGGTTTGGGAGCTTTCTTT.

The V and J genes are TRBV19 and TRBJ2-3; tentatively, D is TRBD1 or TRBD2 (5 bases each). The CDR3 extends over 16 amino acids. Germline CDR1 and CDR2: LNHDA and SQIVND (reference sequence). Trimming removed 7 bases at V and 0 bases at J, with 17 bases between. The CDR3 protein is CASMRDGATSTDTQYF. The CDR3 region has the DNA TGTGCCAGTATGAGGGACGGAGCAACTAGCACAGATACGCAGTATTTT.

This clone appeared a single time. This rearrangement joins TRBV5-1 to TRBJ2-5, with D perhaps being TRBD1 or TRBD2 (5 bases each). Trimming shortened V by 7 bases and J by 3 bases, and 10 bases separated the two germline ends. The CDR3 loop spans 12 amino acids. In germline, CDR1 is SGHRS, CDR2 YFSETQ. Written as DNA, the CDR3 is TGCGCCAGCCGCTGGGACGAAGAGACCCAGTACTTC. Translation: CASRWDEETQYF. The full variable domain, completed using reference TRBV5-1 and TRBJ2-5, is KAGVTQTPRYLIKTRGQQVTLSCSPISGHRSVSWYQQTPGQGLQFLFEYFSETQRNKGNFPGRFSGRQFSNSRSEMNVSTLELGDSALYLCASRWDEETQYFGPGTRLLVL.

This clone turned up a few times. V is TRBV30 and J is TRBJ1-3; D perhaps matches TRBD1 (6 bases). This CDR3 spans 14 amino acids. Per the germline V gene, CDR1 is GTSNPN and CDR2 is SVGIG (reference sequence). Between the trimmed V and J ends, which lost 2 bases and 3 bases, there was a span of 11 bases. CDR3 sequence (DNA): TGTGCCTGGAGTCTTACAGGGCTTGGAAACACCATATATTTT. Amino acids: CAWSLTGLGNTIYF.

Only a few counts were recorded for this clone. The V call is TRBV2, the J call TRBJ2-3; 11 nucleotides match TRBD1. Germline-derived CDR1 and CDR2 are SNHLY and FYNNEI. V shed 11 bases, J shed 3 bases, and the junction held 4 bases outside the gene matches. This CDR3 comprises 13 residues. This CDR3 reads CADRDRGTDTQYF. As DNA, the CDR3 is TGTGCCGACCGGGACAGGGGGACAGATACGCAGTATTTT.

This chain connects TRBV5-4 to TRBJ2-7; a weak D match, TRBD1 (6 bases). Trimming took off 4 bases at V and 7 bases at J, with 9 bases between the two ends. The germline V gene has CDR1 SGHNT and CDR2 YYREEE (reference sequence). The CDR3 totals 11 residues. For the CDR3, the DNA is TGTGCCAGCAGCGAAACAGGGGAGCAGTACTTC. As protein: CASSETGEQYF.

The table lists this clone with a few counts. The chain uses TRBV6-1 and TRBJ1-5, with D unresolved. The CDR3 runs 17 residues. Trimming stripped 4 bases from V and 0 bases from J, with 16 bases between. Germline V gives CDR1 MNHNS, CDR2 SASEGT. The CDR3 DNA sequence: TGTGCCAGCAGTGTCTTCCCTACAGAACGTAGCAATCAGCCCCAGCATTTT. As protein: CASSVFPTERSNQPQHF.

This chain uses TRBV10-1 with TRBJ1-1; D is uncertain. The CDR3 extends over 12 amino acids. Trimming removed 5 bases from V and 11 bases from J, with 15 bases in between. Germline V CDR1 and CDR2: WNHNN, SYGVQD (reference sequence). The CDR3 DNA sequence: TGCGCCAGCAGTTGGACGCCCGATGGGGCTTTCTTT. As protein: CASSWTPDGAFF.

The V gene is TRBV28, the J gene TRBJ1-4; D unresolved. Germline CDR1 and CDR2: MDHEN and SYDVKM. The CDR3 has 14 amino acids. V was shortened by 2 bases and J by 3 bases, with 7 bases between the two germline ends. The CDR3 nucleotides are TGTGCCAGCAGTTTACCGGCCCCTAATGAAAAACTGTTTTTT. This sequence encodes CASSLPAPNEKLFF.

CDR3 nucleotide sequence: TGTGCCACCAGCAGAGATCCAGCTAGACAAGAGACCCAGTACTTC. Its protein product is CATSRDPARQETQYF. The gene calls are TRBV15 and TRBJ2-5; D is unresolved. Trimming pared 0 bases from V and 2 bases from J, leaving 10 bases between. This CDR3 region has 15 residues. Per the germline V gene, CDR1 is LNHNV and CDR2 is YYDKDF (reference sequence).

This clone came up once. CDR3 sequence: CASSQDTASGGSTDTQYF. The CDR3 DNA is TGTGCCAGCAGCCAAGATACCGCTAGCGGGGGGAGCACAGATACGCAGTATTTT. V usage is TRBV4-2 and J usage is TRBJ2-3; 11 bases match TRBD2. The J segment lost 0 bases and the V segment lost 0 bases, leaving 5 bases of the junction unmatched. Germline assignment: CDR1 LGHNA and CDR2 YNFKEQ. CDR3 size: 18 residues.

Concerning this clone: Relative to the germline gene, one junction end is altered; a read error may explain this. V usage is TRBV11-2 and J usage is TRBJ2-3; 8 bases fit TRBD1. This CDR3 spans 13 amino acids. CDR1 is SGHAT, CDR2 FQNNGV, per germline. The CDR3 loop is CASTLDRGDTQYF. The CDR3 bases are TGTGCCAGCACCTTAGACAGGGGTGATACGCAGTATTTT.

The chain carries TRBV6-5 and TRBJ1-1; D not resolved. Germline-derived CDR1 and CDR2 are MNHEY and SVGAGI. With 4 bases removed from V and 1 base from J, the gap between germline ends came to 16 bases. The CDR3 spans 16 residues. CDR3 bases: TGTGCCAGCAGTTCCTCCTCCAGTAACCCGAACACTGAAGCTTTCTTT. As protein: CASSSSSSNPNTEAFF.

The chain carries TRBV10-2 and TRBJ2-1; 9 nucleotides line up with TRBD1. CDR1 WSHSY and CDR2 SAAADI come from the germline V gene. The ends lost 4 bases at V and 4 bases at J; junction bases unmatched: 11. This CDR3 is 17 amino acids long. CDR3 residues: CASSGGQGAMVYNEQFF. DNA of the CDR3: TGCGCCAGCAGTGGGGGACAGGGAGCGATGGTGTACAATGAGCAGTTCTTC.

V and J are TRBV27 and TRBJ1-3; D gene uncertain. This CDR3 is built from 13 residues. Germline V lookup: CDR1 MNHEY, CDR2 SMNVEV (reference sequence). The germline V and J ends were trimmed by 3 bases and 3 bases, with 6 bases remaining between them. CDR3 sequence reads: CASSLGYGNTIYF. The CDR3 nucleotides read TGTGCCAGCAGTTTGGGATATGGAAACACCATATATTTT.

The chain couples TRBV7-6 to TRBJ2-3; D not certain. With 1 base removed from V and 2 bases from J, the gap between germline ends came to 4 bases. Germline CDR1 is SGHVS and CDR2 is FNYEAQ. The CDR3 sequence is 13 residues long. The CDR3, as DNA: TGTGCCAGCAGCTTAGACAACACAGATACGCAGTATTTT. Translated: CASSLDNTDTQYF.

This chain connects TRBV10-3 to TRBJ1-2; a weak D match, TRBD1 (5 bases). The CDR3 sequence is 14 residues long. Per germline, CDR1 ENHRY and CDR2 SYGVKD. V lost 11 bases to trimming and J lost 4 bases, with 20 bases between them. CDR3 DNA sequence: TGTGCCGTCTCGGGGCGGGCTTTTGGCTATGGCTACACCTTC. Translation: CAVSGRAFGYGYTF.

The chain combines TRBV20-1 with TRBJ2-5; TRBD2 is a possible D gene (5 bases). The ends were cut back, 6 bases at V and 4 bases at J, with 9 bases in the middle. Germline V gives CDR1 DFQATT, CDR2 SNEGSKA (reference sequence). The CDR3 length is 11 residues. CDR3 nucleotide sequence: TGCAGTGCAACTGGGAGAGAGACCCAGTACTTC. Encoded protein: CSATGRETQYF.

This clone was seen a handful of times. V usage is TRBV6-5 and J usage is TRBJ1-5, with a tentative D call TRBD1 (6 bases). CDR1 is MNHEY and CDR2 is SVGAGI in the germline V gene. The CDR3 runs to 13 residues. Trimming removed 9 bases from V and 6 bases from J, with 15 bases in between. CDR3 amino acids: CASHHRAVQPQHF. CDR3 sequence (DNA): TGTGCCAGTCATCACAGGGCGGTTCAGCCCCAGCATTTT.

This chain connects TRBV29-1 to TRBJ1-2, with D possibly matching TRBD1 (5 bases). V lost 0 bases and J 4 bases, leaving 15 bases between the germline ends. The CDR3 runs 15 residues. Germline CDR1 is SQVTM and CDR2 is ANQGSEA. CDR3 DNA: TGCAGCGTTGAAGATCGGCGGGGCAGACCCTATGGCTACACCTTC. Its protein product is CSVEDRRGRPYGYTF.